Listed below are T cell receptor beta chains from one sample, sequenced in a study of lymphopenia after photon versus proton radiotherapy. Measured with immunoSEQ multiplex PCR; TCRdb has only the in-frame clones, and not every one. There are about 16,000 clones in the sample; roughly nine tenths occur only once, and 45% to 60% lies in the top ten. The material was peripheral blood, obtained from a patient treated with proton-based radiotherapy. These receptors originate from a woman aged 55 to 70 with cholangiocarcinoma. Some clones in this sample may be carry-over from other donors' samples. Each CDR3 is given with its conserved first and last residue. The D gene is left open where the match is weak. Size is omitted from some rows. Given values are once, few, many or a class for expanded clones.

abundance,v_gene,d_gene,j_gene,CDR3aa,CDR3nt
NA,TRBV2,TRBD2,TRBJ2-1,CASSKRTSGYNEQFF,TGTGCCAGCAGCAAAAGGACTAGCGGTTACAATGAGCAGTTCTTC
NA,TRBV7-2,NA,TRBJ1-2,CASSGGTYGYTF,TGTGCCAGCAGCGGTGGGACATATGGCTACACCTTC
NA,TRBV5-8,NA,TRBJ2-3,CASSFRQFSTDTQYF,TGTGCCAGCAGCTTCCGACAGTTTAGCACAGATACGCAGTATTTT
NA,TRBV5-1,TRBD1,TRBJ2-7,CASSWVVGKGATNSYEQYF,TGCGCCAGCAGCTGGGTAGTTGGCAAGGGGGCAACTAACTCCTACGAGCAGTACTTC
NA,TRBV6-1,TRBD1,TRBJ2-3,CASTLDRGRDTQYF,TGTGCCAGCACTCTGGACAGGGGGCGCGATACGCAGTATTTT
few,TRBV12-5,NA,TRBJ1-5,CASGLGQNSNQPQHF,TGTGCTAGTGGTCTCGGACAGAATAGCAATCAGCCCCAGCATTTT
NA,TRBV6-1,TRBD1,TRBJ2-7,CASSAGTGGGYEQYF,TGTGCCAGCAGTGCCGGGACAGGGGGAGGCTACGAGCAGTACTTC
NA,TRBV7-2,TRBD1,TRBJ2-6,CASSLATGGASGANVLTF,TGTGCCAGCAGCTTAGCGACAGGGGGCGCTTCTGGGGCCAACGTCCTGACTTTC
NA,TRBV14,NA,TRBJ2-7,CASSQLGPRLEQYF,TGTGCCAGCAGCCAACTCGGACCCCGATTGGAGCAGTACTTC
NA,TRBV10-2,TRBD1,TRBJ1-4,CASSDSGTGEEKLFF,TGCGCCAGCAGTGATTCCGGGACAGGAGAGGAAAAACTGTTTTTT
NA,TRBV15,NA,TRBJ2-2,CATSRDPSGGELFF,TGTGCCACCAGCAGAGATCCCTCGGGCGGGGAGCTGTTTTTT
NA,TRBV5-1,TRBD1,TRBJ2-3,CASSLDTGAPTDTQYF,TGCGCCAGCAGCTTAGATACAGGGGCTCCCACAGATACGCAGTATTTT
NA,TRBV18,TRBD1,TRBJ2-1,CASSAIFLGTGYNEQFF,TGTGCCAGCTCAGCAATTTTCCTCGGGACAGGCTACAATGAGCAGTTCTTC
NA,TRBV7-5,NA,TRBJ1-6,CARSTYRDLGRGSPLHF,TGTGCCAGAAGCACCTACCGGGACCTCGGCCGGGGATCACCCCTCCACTTT
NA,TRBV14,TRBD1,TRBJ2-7,CASSQQGAFYEQYF,TGTGCCAGCAGCCAGCAGGGGGCCTTCTACGAGCAGTACTTC
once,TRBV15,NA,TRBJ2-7,CATSRGGAYQGEQYF,TGTGCCACCAGCAGAGGGGGCGCCTACCAAGGGGAGCAGTACTTC
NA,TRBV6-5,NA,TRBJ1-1,CATELNTEAFF,TGTGCCACCGAGCTGAACACTGAAGCTTTCTTT
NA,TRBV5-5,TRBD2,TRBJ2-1,CASSDVLGLATNEQFF,TGTGCCAGCAGCGACGTTTTGGGACTAGCGACGAATGAGCAGTTCTTC
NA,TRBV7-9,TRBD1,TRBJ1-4,CASSSYRGGVASEKLFF,TGTGCCAGCAGCTCATACAGGGGAGGGGTTGCGAGTGAAAAACTGTTTTTT
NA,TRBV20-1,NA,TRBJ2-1,CSASLAEQFF,TGCAGTGCTAGTCTCGCTGAGCAGTTCTTC
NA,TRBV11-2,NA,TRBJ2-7,CASSLGPDYEQYF,TGTGCCAGCAGCTTAGGTCCGGACTACGAGCAGTACTTC
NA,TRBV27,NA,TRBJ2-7,CASRGTHSYEQYF,TGTGCCAGCAGAGGGACGCACTCCTACGAGCAGTACTTC
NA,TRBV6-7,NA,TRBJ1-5,CASSYSRNQPQHF,TGTGCCAGCAGTTACTCGCGGAATCAGCCCCAGCATTTT
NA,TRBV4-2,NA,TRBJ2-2,CASSQSQKLGSTGELFF,TGTGCCAGCAGCCAGTCACAGAAACTCGGATCTACCGGGGAGCTGTTTTTT
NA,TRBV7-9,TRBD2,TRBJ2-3,CASTHPERESTDTQYF,TGTGCCAGCACCCACCCGGAGCGGGAGAGCACAGATACGCAGTATTTT
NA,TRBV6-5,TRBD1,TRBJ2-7,CASSYIRGLRNEQYF,TGTGCCAGCAGTTACATCAGGGGGCTTAGGAACGAGCAGTACTTC
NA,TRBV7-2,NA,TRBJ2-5,CASSLMFRSQETQYF,TGTGCCAGCAGCTTGATGTTTCGGAGCCAGGAGACCCAGTACTTC
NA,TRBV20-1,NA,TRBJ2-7,CSARGHLEQYF,TGCAGTGCTAGAGGCCACTTGGAGCAGTACTTC
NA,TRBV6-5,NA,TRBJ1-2,CASSTGTAYTF,TGTGCCAGCAGCACCGGGACGGCCTACACCTTC
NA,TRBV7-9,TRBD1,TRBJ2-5,CASSRQGTKETQYF,TGTGCCAGCAGCAGACAGGGAACAAAAGAGACCCAGTACTTC
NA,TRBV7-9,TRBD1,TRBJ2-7,CASSLTGSHEQYF,TGTGCCAGCAGCCTGACAGGGTCTCACGAGCAGTACTTC
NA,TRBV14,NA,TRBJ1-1,CASSQIRDSPLGTEAFF,TGTGCCAGCAGCCAAATAAGAGATTCCCCTTTGGGCACTGAAGCTTTCTTT
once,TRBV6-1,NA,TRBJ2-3,CASSGKRISTDTQYF,TGTGCCAGCAGTGGAAAGCGGATTAGCACAGATACGCAGTATTTT
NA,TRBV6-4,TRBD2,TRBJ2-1,CASRDSGGIGNEQFF,TGTGCCAGCAGAGATAGCGGGGGGATTGGGAATGAGCAGTTCTTC
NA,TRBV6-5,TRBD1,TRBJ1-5,CASSYNRGPGQPQHF,TGTGCCAGCAGTTATAACAGGGGGCCCGGTCAGCCCCAGCATTTT
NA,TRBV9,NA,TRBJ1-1,CASSVGTSNTEAFF,TGTGCCAGCAGCGTAGGGACATCGAACACTGAAGCTTTCTTT
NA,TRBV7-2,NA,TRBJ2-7,CASSLAVGEQYF,TGTGCCAGCAGCTTAGCGGTGGGGGAGCAGTACTTC
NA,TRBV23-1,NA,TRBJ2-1,CASSQSLSQPTYYNEQFF,TGCGCCAGCAGTCAATCTTTGTCCCAGCCTACATACTACAATGAGCAGTTCTTC
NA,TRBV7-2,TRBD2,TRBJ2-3,CASSSQAGTSRSDTQYF,TGTGCCAGCAGCTCGCAAGCCGGGACTAGTCGTTCAGATACGCAGTATTTT
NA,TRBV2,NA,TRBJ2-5,CASSDRGETQYF,TGTGCCAGCAGTGATAGGGGAGAGACCCAGTACTTC
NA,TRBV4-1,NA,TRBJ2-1,CASGLSEQFF,TGCGCCAGCGGGTTGAGTGAGCAGTTCTTC
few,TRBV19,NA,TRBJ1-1,CASSIWGDGPPGTEAFF,TGTGCCAGTAGTATATGGGGGGACGGCCCCCCGGGCACTGAAGCTTTCTTT
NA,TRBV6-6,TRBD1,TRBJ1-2,CASRTTGVGYYGYTF,TGTGCCAGCAGAACGACAGGGGTGGGTTACTATGGCTACACCTTC
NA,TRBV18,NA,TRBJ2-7,CASSPGGTYEQYF,TGTGCCAGCTCACCCGGGGGAACCTACGAGCAGTACTTC
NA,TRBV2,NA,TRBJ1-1,CASGWGDEAFF,TGTGCCTCCGGGTGGGGGGATGAAGCTTTCTTT
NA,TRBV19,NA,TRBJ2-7,CASSIVWTREQYF,TGTGCCAGTAGTATAGTATGGACCAGGGAGCAGTACTTC
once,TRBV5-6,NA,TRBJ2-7,CASSPRNSNFYEQYF,TGTGCCAGCAGCCCTCGAAACAGTAATTTCTACGAGCAGTACTTC